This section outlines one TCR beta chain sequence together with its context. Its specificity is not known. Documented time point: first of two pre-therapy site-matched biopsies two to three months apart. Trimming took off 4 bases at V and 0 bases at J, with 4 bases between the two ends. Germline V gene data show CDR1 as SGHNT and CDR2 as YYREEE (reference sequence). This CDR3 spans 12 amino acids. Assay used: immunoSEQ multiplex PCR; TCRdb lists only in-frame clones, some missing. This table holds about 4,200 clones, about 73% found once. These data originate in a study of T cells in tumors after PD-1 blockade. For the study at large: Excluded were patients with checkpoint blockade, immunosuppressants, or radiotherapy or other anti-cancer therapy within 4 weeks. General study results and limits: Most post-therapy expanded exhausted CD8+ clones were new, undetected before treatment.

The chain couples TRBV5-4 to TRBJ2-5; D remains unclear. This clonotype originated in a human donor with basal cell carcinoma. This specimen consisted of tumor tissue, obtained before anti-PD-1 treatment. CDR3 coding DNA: TGTGCCAGCAGCCGGGACCAAGAGACCCAGTACTTC. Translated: CASSRDQETQYF.